Sequencing of this T cell receptor beta chain was carried out in a study of cytomegalovirus exposure and HLA in healthy donors. On the study more broadly: The 500 to 750 first-cohort repertoires and the 120 or so validation repertoires shared the same platform, a later analysis reported. Study results and caveats: Through in vitro validation, three CMV-associated chains were shown to be specific for CMV antigens.

The method was immunoSEQ multiplex PCR; TCRdb's version includes in-frame clones alone and lacks a portion of them. This table has about 280,000 clones, 88% appearing once. The germline CDR1 and CDR2 sequences are MNHEY and SVGAGI. The ends lost 11 bases at V and 0 bases at J; junction bases unmatched: 1. The CDR3 totals 12 residues. This clone was seen only a few times. Its specificity is not known. The approximately 120-subject validation cohort, separate from the approximately 670-subject first cohort, included the donors. The sequence was collected from a woman in her late teens or twenties in good health and CMV-seronegative. The source material was PBMCs. The J gene is TRBJ2-7, the V gene TRBV6-5; 10 bases line up with TRBD2. CDR3 bases: TGTGCCTCTAGCGGGAGCTCCTACGAGCAGTACTTC. It encodes CASSGSSYEQYF.